The 12 T cell receptor beta chains below were found in one sample sequenced in a study of T cells of healthy individuals. Using its own MiXCR run on the 5' RACE reads, TCRdb lists one record per CDR3 protein. The sample yields 85,000 to 100,000 distinct CDR3 sequences, 17% seen once. These receptors were taken from a human donor in good health.

The chain is built from TRBV20-1 and TRBJ1-2; D ambiguous. Trimming left V 6 bases short and J 7 bases short, with 12 bases between. CDR3 size: 11 residues. The germline gives CDR1 DFQATT, CDR2 SNEGSKA (reference sequence). CDR3 protein: CSADVFSGYTF. Here the CDR3 DNA reads TGCAGTGCCGATGTTTTCTCTGGCTACACCTTC.

The genes are TRBV6-5 and TRBJ2-2; D might be TRBD1 or TRBD2, each matching 5 bases. Trimming removed 5 bases from V and 4 bases from J, with 20 bases in between. The CDR3 length is 17 residues. Germline V gives CDR1 MNHEY, CDR2 SVGAGI. The CDR3 region has the DNA TGTGCCAGCAGTCGGGACCTACTAAAGGGGAGCACCGGGGAGCTGTTTTTT. This codes for CASSRDLLKGSTGELFF.

The genes are TRBV10-3 and TRBJ2-7; D gene uncertain. This CDR3 has 15 amino acids. V was clipped by 2 bases and J by 2 bases, with 13 bases between them. In germline, CDR1 is ENHRY, CDR2 SYGVKD. CDR3 nucleotides: TGTGCCATCAGTGAGGAAGGCAGGCCAACCTACGAGCAGTACTTC. Protein product: CAISEEGRPTYEQYF.

This chain joins TRBV7-9 and TRBJ2-2, with TRBD1 matching 8 bases. This CDR3 is 15 amino acids long. With 3 bases clipped from V and 5 bases from J, the junction kept 5 bases outside the gene matches. Germline V gene lookup returns CDR1 SEHNR and CDR2 FQNEAQ (reference sequence). The CDR3 region has the DNA TGTGCCAGCAGCTTCACAGGGGGTAATACCGGGGAGCTGTTTTTT. It encodes CASSFTGGNTGELFF.

Many counts were recorded for this clonotype. The CDR3, as DNA: TGTGCCACCAGCACCTGGGCGGCCTCCACAGATACGCAGTATTTT. It yields the protein CATSTWAASTDTQYF. This chain links TRBV15 with TRBJ2-3; no reliable D call. The CDR3 covers 15 residues. CDR1 is LNHNV and CDR2 is YYDKDF in the germline V gene (reference sequence). V lost 4 bases and J lost 2, with 13 bases in between.

As DNA, the CDR3 is TGTGCCAGCAGCCTCGCAGGGGGCAACACTGAAGCTTTCTTT. Protein sequence: CASSLAGGNTEAFF. V and J are TRBV12-3 or TRBV12-4 and TRBJ1-1; 8 bases fit TRBD1. This CDR3 has 14 amino acids. The J segment lost 2 bases and the V segment lost 6 bases, leaving 5 bases of the junction unmatched.

This clonotype is medium-sized (0.01 to 0.1%) within its sample. This CDR3 is CASSVDGGGYGYTF. CDR3 DNA: TGTGCCAGCAGCGTAGACGGGGGCGGCTATGGCTACACCTTC. The rearrangement links TRBV9 to TRBJ1-2; tentatively, D is TRBD1 (6 bases). V was cut by 0 bases and J by 4 bases, with 10 bases left in between. This CDR3 contains 14 residues. Germline CDR1 reads SGDLS; CDR2 reads YYNGEE.

This clonotype was observed a few times. The rearrangement uses TRBV20-1 and TRBJ2-7; 7 positions agree with TRBD1. The CDR3 has 12 amino acids. Germline V CDR1 and CDR2: DFQATT, SNEGSKA (reference sequence). The V segment lost 8 bases and the J segment 2 bases; nucleotides outside the gene matches: 6. The CDR3 loop is CSSRDRAYEQYF. Here the CDR3 DNA reads TGCAGTTCTCGAGACAGGGCCTACGAGCAGTACTTC.

The chain combines TRBV4-1 with TRBJ2-2, with 7 positions matching TRBD1. The CDR3 totals 16 residues. The V gene's germline CDR1 is MGHRA and CDR2 YSYEKL. V shed 4 bases, J shed 4 bases, and the junction held 9 bases outside the gene matches. This chain's CDR3 is CASSPRGGSGTGELFF. The CDR3 nucleotides are TGCGCCAGCAGCCCCCGAGGGGGCTCTGGCACCGGGGAGCTGTTTTTT.

This clonotype was observed a few times. This chain links TRBV6-6 with TRBJ1-3; tentative D call: TRBD1 (5 bases). This CDR3 has 14 residues. The V end was cut by 7 bases, the J end by 8 bases, with 18 bases between. CDR1 is MNHNY, CDR2 SVGAGI, per germline (reference sequence). CDR3 residues: CASTDSGEVHTIYF. DNA of the CDR3: TGTGCCAGCACCGACTCGGGGGAAGTACACACCATATATTTT.

The V call is TRBV9, the J call TRBJ2-1; TRBD1 or TRBD2 may be the D gene (5 bases each). Germline V gene data show CDR1 as SGDLS and CDR2 as YYNGEE. Between the trimmed V and J ends, which lost 4 bases and 9 bases, there was a span of 14 bases. The CDR3 contains 13 residues. CDR3 nucleotide sequence: TGTGCCAGCAGCCCGCTCAAGAGGGGTGAGCAGTTCTTC. Translating it yields CASSPLKRGEQFF.

This clonotype was seen a few times. V is TRBV20-1 and J is TRBJ1-2; maybe TRBD1 (6 bases). The germline gives CDR1 DFQATT, CDR2 SNEGSKA (reference sequence). The length of the CDR3 is 12 residues. The V end was cut by 6 bases, the J end by 8 bases, with 16 bases between. In nucleotides, the CDR3 is TGCAGTGCCAGCGCGGGGGCGAAGGGCTACACCTTC. Amino acids: CSASAGAKGYTF.